These T cell receptor beta chains were read from a single sample in a study of cytomegalovirus exposure and HLA in healthy donors. Profiling relied on immunoSEQ multiplex PCR, and the TCRdb table lists in-frame clones only, not all of them. Of some 140,000 clones listed, about three quarters are singletons. Material: PBMCs. The receptor set was obtained from a female donor in good health and CMV-seropositive. Both conserved end residues are part of each CDR3. The D gene is left open where the match is weak. The size of a clone is reported for some rows only, either as once, few or many, or as a class for expanded clones.

J gene	clone size	V gene	D gene	CDR3 DNA	CDR3 protein
TRBJ2-7	NA	TRBV29-1	TRBD2	TGCAGCGGACTAGCGCCCGGTGCGCGTGAGCAGTACTTC	CSGLAPGAREQYF
TRBJ1-1	NA	TRBV5-5	NA	TGTGCCAGCAGCTTGGACCACAGGGAGAGGACTGAAGCTTTCTTT	CASSLDHRERTEAFF
TRBJ2-1	few	TRBV6-4	TRBD1	TGTGCCAGCAGTCCCGGACAGGGTTCCTACAATGAGCAGTTCTTC	CASSPGQGSYNEQFF
TRBJ2-1	NA	TRBV28	TRBD2	TGTGCCAGCAGGTCCGCTAGCGGGGGATCCTACAATGAGCAGTTCTTC	CASRSASGGSYNEQFF
TRBJ2-5	NA	TRBV19	NA	TGTGCCAGTAGTACGGTTTATAGAGAAGAGACCCAGTACTTC	CASSTVYREETQYF
TRBJ2-1	NA	TRBV9	NA	TGTGCCAGCAGCGTACTGGGGGGGGCACCGAATGAGCAGTTCTTC	CASSVLGGAPNEQFF
TRBJ2-2	NA	TRBV7-3	TRBD2	TGTGCCAGCAGCTTAAGGACTAGCGGGGGTACCGGGGAGCTGTTTTTT	CASSLRTSGGTGELFF
TRBJ1-1	NA	TRBV7-9	NA	TGTTCCAGCAGCTTAAACATCCCTGAAGCTTTCTTT	CSSSLNIPEAFF
TRBJ1-6	NA	TRBV27	TRBD1	TGTGCCAGCAGTGAACGGGACAGTAATTCACCCCTCCACTTT	CASSERDSNSPLHF
TRBJ2-5	NA	TRBV7-3	NA	TGTGCCAGCAGCTCATCCAGGGAAGAGACCCAGTACTTC	CASSSSREETQYF
TRBJ2-5	NA	TRBV4-1	TRBD1	TGCGCCAGCAGCAAAAACCACCGACAGGGCTTCTTTGAGACCCAGTACTTC	CASSKNHRQGFFETQYF
TRBJ1-1	NA	TRBV2	NA	TGTGCCAGCAGCAGACAGGCCGAATCCACTGAAGCTTTCTTT	CASSRQAESTEAFF
TRBJ2-3	few	TRBV2	TRBD2	TGTGCCAGCAGTAGTGCTAGCGGGAGCACAGATACGCAGTATTTT	CASSSASGSTDTQYF
TRBJ2-7	NA	TRBV7-2	NA	TGTGCCAGCAGCGGCAACTACGAGCAGTACTTC	CASSGNYEQYF